This T cell receptor beta chain was recorded in a study of T-cell memory formation after mild COVID-19. TCRdb processed the 5' RACE reads anew with MiXCR; each CDR3 protein has one entry. Among roughly 550,000 distinct CDR3 sequences, just over 20% were seen once, and the ten largest hold 9.5% to 15%. In its sample, this clonotype was seen a few times. CDR3 size: 16 residues. The V gene end was trimmed by 0 bases and the J gene end by 5 bases; junction bases not matched to a gene: 8. The germline V gene encodes CDR1 SEHNR and CDR2 FQNEAQ (reference sequence). The rearrangement uses TRBV7-9 and TRBJ2-5, with 8 bases lining up with TRBD2. The sequencing sample was made of PBMCs or a T cell subset sorted from them (not recorded which). The clonotype was recovered from an adult woman who had mild COVID-19 (a few samples of this study predate the infection). Cell type and time point are not known. Here the CDR3 reads CASSLALAARRETQYF. CDR3 in DNA: TGTGCCAGCAGCTTAGCACTAGCGGCAAGGAGGGAGACCCAGTACTTC.